The source of this T cell receptor beta chain is a study of blood T cell repertoires in COVID-19. Study at large: Donors in the United States, Italy and Spain gave samples during acute or convalescent COVID-19. T cells, B-cell-depleted T cells, or PBMCs supplied cDNA or gDNA.

The V segment lost 3 bases and the J segment 5 bases; nucleotides outside the gene matches: 2. The CDR3 is 15 amino acids. Germline CDR1 SEHNR, CDR2 FQNEAQ (reference sequence). Authors' data handling: Reference gene primer amplification gave nucleated cell count estimates. Sequencing was performed with immunoSEQ multiplex PCR; in TCRdb, only in-frame clones are kept and a portion is missing. The V and J calls and clone size were taken over from that table, and D and trimming were inferred from the DNA. The repertoire includes around 58,000 clones, less than 85% of them detected once, and over 4.5% sits in the top ten.

Sequenced sample: peripheral blood. The sequence was collected from a human donor in a cohort sampled during active COVID-19. V and J are TRBV7-9 and TRBJ1-6; TRBD1 matches at 9 bases. The CDR3 nucleotides read TGTGCCAGCAGCTTTTGGGACAGGGATAATTCACCCCTCCACTTT. Protein product: CASSFWDRDNSPLHF. Full variable domain (remainder filled in from reference TRBV7-9 and TRBJ1-6): DTGVSQNPRHKITKRGQNVTFRCDPISEHNRLYWYRQTLGQGPEFLTYFQNEAQLEKSRLLSDRFSAERPKGSFSTLEIQRTEQGDSAMYLCASSFWDRDNSPLHFGNGTRLTVT.